Included here is one TCR beta chain sequence, with context. Using immunoSEQ multiplex PCR, the repertoire was profiled, and TCRdb retains in-frame clones only, with some absent. The profile shows some 150,000 clones, almost 90% of them singletons. This entry is derived from a study of blood T cell repertoires in COVID-19. Study context: From the United States, Italy and Spain came samples of acute and convalescent COVID-19. PBMCs, B-cell-depleted T cells, or T cells provided the cDNA or gDNA that made up the material.

The CDR3 totals 17 residues. Germline CDR1 reads LNHDA; CDR2 reads SQIVND (reference sequence). V lost 5 bases to trimming and J lost 7 bases; unmatched junction nucleotides: 11. The source of this sequence is a man aged 45-65 years with active or convalescent COVID-19. Sequencing was performed on peripheral blood. The chain has TRBV19 and TRBJ2-1, with 13 bases matching TRBD2. The CDR3 here is CASSWTSGSPRGNEQFF. CDR3 nucleotides: TGTGCCAGTAGTTGGACTAGCGGGAGCCCCCGCGGGAATGAGCAGTTCTTC.